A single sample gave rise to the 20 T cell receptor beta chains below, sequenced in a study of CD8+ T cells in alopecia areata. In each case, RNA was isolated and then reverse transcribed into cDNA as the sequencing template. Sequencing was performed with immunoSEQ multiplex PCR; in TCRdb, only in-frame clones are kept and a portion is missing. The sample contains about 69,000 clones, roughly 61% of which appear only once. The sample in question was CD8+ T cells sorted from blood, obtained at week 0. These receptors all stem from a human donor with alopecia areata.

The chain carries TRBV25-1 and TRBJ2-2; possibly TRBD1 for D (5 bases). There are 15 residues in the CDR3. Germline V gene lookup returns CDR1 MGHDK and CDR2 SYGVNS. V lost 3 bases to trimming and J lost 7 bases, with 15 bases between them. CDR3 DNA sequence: TGTGCCAGCAGTGATCTCGCAGGGCACGGCGGGGAGCTGTTTTTT. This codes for CASSDLAGHGGELFF. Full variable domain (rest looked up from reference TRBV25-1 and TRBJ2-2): EADIYQTPRYLVIGTGKKITLECSQTMGHDKMYWYQQDPGMELHLIHYSYGVNSTEKGDLSSESTVSRIRTEHFPLTLESARPSHTSQYLCASSDLAGHGGELFFGEGSRLTVL.

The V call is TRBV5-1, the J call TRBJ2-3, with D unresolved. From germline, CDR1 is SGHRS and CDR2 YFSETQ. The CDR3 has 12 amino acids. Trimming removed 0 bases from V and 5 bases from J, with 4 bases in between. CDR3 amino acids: CASSLVQDTQYF. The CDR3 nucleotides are TGCGCCAGCAGCTTGGTCCAAGATACGCAGTATTTT.

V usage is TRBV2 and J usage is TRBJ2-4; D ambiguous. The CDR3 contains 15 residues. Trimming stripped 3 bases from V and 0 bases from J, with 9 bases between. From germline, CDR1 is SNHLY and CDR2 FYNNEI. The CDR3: CASSDRRLAKNIQYF. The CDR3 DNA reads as TGTGCCAGCAGTGATCGCCGGTTAGCCAAAAACATTCAGTACTTC.

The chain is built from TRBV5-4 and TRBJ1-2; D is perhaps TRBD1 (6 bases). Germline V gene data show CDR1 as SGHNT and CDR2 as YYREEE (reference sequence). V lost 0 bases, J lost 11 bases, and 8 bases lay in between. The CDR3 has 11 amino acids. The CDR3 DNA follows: TGTGCCAGCAGCTTGGACAGGGTTTACACCTTC. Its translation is CASSLDRVYTF.

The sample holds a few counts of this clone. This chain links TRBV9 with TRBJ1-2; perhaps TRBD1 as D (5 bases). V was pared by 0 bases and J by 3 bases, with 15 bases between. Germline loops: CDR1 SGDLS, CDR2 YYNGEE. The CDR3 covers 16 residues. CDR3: CASSVGVYGGDYGYTF. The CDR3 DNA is TGTGCCAGCAGCGTAGGTGTTTACGGGGGAGACTATGGCTACACCTTC.

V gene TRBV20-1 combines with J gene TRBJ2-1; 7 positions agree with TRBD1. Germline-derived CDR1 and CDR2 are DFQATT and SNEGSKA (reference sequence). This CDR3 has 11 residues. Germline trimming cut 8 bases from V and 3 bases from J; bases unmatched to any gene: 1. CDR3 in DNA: TGCAGTCGGGACAGCTACAATGAGCAGTTCTTC. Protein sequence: CSRDSYNEQFF.

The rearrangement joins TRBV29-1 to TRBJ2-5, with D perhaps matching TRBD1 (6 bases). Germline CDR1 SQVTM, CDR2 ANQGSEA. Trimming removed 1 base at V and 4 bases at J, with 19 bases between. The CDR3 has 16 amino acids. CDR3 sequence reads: CSVEGGFGGSGETQYF. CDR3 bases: TGCAGCGTTGAAGGGGGGTTTGGGGGCTCCGGAGAGACCCAGTACTTC.

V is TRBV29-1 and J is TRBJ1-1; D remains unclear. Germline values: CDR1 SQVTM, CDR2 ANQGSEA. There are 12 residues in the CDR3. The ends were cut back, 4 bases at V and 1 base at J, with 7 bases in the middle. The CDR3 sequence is CSVGNQNTEAFF. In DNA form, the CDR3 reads TGCAGCGTTGGTAACCAGAACACTGAAGCTTTCTTT.

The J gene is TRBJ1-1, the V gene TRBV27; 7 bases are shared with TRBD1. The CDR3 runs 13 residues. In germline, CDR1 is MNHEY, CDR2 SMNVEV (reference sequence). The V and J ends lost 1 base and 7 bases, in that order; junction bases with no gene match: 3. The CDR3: CASSLYAGGEAFF. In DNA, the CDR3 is TGTGCCAGCAGTTTATACGCAGGGGGTGAAGCTTTCTTT.

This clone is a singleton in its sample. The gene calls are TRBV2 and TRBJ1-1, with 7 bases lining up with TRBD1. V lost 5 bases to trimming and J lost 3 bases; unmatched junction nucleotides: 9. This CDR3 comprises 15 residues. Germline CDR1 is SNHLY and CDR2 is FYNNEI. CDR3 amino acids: CASSSTGEIDTEAFF. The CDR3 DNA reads TGTGCCAGCAGTTCCACAGGGGAGATAGACACTGAAGCTTTCTTT. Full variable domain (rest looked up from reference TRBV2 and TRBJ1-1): EPEVTQTPSHQVTQMGQEVILRCVPISNHLYFYWYRQILGQKVEFLVSFYNNEISEKSEIFDDQFSVERPDGSNFTLKIRSTKLEDSAMYFCASSSTGEIDTEAFFGQGTRLTVV.

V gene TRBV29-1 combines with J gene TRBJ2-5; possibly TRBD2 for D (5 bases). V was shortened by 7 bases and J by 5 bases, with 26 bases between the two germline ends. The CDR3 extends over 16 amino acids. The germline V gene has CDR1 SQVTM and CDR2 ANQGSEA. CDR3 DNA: TGCAGCGGAAATGGTTTTTTAGAGGGATCGATGGAGACCCAGTACTTC. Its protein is CSGNGFLEGSMETQYF.

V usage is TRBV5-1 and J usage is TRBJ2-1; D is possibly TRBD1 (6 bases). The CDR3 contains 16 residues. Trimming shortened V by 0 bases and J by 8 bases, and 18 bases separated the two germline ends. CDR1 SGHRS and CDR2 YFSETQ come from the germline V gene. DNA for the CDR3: TGCGCCAGCAGCTTGGCGGGGACACCGGCGCTCGATGAGCAGTTCTTC. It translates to CASSLAGTPALDEQFF.

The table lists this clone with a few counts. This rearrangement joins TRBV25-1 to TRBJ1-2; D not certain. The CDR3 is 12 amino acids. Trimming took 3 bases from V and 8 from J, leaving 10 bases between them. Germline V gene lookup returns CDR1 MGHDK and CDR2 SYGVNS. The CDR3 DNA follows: TGTGCCAGCAGTGACCGGATGAAGGGCTACACCTTC. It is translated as CASSDRMKGYTF.

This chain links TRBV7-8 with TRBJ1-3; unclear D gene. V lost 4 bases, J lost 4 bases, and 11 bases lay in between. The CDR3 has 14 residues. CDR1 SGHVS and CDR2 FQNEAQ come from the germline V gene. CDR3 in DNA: TGTGCCAGCAGCTCCGACATCTTCGGAAACACCATATATTTT. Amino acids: CASSSDIFGNTIYF.

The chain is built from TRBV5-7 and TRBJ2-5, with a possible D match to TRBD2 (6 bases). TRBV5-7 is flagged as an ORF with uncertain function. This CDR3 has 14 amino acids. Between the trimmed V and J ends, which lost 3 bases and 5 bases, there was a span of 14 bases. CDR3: CASSWTGVGETQYF. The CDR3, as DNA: TGTGCCAGCAGCTGGACGGGGGTTGGCGAGACCCAGTACTTC.

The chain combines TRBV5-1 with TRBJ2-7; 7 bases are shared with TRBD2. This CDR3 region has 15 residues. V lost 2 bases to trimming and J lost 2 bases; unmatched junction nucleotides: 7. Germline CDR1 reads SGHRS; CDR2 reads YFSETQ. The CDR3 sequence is CASSFNLAVTYEQYF. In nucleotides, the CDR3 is TGCGCCAGCAGCTTTAACCTAGCGGTGACCTACGAGCAGTACTTC.

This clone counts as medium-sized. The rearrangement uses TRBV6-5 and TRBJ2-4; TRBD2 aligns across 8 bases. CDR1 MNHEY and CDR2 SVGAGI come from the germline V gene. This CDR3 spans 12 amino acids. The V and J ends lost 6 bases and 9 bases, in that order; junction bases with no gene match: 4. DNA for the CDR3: TGTGCCAGCAGCCCCAGCGGGGGCATTCAGTACTTC. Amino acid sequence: CASSPSGGIQYF.

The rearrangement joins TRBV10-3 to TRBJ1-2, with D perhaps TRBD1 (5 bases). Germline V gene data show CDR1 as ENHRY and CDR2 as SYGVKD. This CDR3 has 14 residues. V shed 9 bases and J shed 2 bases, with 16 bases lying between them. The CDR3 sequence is CAIWGGGRNYGYTF. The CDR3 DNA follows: TGTGCCATTTGGGGCGGCGGGCGAAACTATGGCTACACCTTC.

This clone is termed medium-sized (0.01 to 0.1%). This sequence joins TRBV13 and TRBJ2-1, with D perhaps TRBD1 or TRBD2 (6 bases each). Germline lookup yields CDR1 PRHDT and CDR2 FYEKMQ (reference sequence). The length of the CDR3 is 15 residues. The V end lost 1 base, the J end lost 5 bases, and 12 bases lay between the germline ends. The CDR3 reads CASSLEGGPNNEQFF. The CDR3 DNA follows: TGTGCCAGCAGCTTAGAGGGGGGCCCAAACAATGAGCAGTTCTTC.

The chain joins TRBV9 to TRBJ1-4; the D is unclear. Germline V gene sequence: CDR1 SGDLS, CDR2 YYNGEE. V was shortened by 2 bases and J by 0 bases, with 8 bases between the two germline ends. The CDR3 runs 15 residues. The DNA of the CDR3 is TGTGCCAGCAGCGTTGCCATCGCAACTAATGAAAAACTGTTTTTT. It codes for CASSVAIATNEKLFF.